A selection of T cell receptor beta chains follows, all from one sample in a study of T-cell reconstitution after alpha-beta-depleted transplantation in children. A single record per CDR3 protein comes from TCRdb applying MiXCR to the PCR reads. In the table there are a few hundred thousand distinct CDR3 sequences, more than 8% of which are singletons. Sequencing was performed on PBMCs from the stem cell graft donor, taken from the stem cell graft. All receptors derive from a human donor who donated a stem cell graft to a child with SCID. CDR3s include the opening cysteine and the closing phenylalanine or tryptophan. Fields, in order: clone size, D gene, J gene, V gene, CDR3 protein, CDR3 DNA. D genes are given only for firm matches. For some rows the clone size is stated as once, few or many, or as a class when expanded; others skip it.

abundance: NA
d_gene: TRBD1
j_gene: TRBJ2-2
v_gene: TRBV4-2
CDR3aa: CASSQGQGDPGELFF
CDR3nt: TGTGCCAGCAGCCAGGGACAGGGGGATCCCGGGGAGCTGTTTTTT

abundance: many
d_gene: NA
j_gene: TRBJ2-7
v_gene: TRBV9
CDR3aa: CASSASPTLGGHEQYF
CDR3nt: TGTGCCAGCAGCGCCTCGCCAACTTTAGGAGGGCACGAGCAGTACTTC

abundance: NA
d_gene: NA
j_gene: TRBJ2-5
v_gene: TRBV7-6
CDR3aa: CASSLRQTLYQETQYF
CDR3nt: TGTGCCAGCAGCCTAAGACAGACACTATACCAAGAGACCCAGTACTTC

abundance: few
d_gene: NA
j_gene: TRBJ2-3
v_gene: TRBV20-1
CDR3aa: CSARIFIGAIDTDTQYF
CDR3nt: TGCAGTGCTAGAATTTTCATCGGGGCGATAGACACAGATACGCAGTATTTT

abundance: NA
d_gene: TRBD2
j_gene: TRBJ2-3
v_gene: TRBV12-3/TRBV12-4
CDR3aa: CASSRIAGGIPATDTQYF
CDR3nt: TGTGCCAGCAGTAGAATTGCGGGGGGAATCCCGGCCACAGATACGCAGTATTTT

abundance: NA
d_gene: TRBD2
j_gene: TRBJ2-3
v_gene: TRBV4-1
CDR3aa: CATLGTSGTDTQYF
CDR3nt: TGCGCCACCCTCGGGACTAGCGGCACAGATACGCAGTATTTT

abundance: few
d_gene: NA
j_gene: TRBJ1-1
v_gene: TRBV5-1
CDR3aa: CASHLRDGGEAFF
CDR3nt: TGCGCCAGCCACCTCCGGGACGGGGGTGAAGCTTTCTTT

abundance: few
d_gene: TRBD2
j_gene: TRBJ2-3
v_gene: TRBV6-5
CDR3aa: CASSYPTSGGADTQYF
CDR3nt: TGTGCCAGCAGTTACCCTACTAGCGGGGGGGCCGATACGCAGTATTTT

abundance: many
d_gene: NA
j_gene: TRBJ1-2
v_gene: TRBV5-1
CDR3aa: CASSPDSNYGYTF
CDR3nt: TGCGCCAGCAGCCCGGACAGTAACTATGGCTACACCTTC

abundance: few
d_gene: TRBD1
j_gene: TRBJ2-1
v_gene: TRBV7-8
CDR3aa: CASSLRDSYNEQFF
CDR3nt: TGTGCCAGCAGCCTACGGGACAGCTACAATGAGCAGTTCTTC

abundance: few
d_gene: NA
j_gene: TRBJ1-3
v_gene: TRBV5-5
CDR3aa: CASSLGAGTSGNTIYF
CDR3nt: TGTGCCAGCAGCTTGGGTGCAGGGACCTCTGGAAACACCATATATTTT

abundance: few
d_gene: NA
j_gene: TRBJ1-6
v_gene: TRBV12-3/TRBV12-4
CDR3aa: CASRPPGDRLHF
CDR3nt: TGTGCCAGCAGACCCCCCGGGGATCGCCTCCACTTT

abundance: NA
d_gene: NA
j_gene: TRBJ1-1
v_gene: TRBV4-1
CDR3aa: CASSSTGNYMNTEAFF
CDR3nt: TGCGCCAGCAGCTCCACAGGGAACTACATGAACACTGAAGCTTTCTTT

abundance: many
d_gene: NA
j_gene: TRBJ1-3
v_gene: TRBV12-3/TRBV12-4
CDR3aa: CASSWGRTGNTIYF
CDR3nt: TGTGCCAGCAGTTGGGGCAGAACTGGAAACACCATATATTTT

abundance: NA
d_gene: NA
j_gene: TRBJ1-2
v_gene: TRBV5-1
CDR3aa: CASSLTGTNGYTF
CDR3nt: TGCGCCAGCAGCTTAACAGGAACTAATGGCTACACCTTC

abundance: NA
d_gene: NA
j_gene: TRBJ2-7
v_gene: TRBV5-1
CDR3aa: CASSLTVGSYEQYF
CDR3nt: TGCGCCAGCAGTCTCACCGTGGGCTCCTACGAGCAGTACTTC

abundance: NA
d_gene: TRBD2
j_gene: TRBJ2-1
v_gene: TRBV6-2/TRBV6-3
CDR3aa: CASRGTSGGASSYNEQFF
CDR3nt: TGTGCCAGCAGGGGGACTAGCGGGGGGGCGTCCTCCTATAATGAGCAGTTCTTC

abundance: NA
d_gene: TRBD2
j_gene: TRBJ2-1
v_gene: TRBV27
CDR3aa: CASSFLLAGSSYNEQFF
CDR3nt: TGTGCCAGCAGTTTTCTGCTAGCGGGGAGCTCCTACAATGAGCAGTTCTTC

abundance: many
d_gene: NA
j_gene: TRBJ1-5
v_gene: TRBV12-3/TRBV12-4
CDR3aa: CASSLMLQVHQPQHF
CDR3nt: TGTGCCAGCAGTTTAATGTTGCAGGTCCATCAGCCCCAGCATTTT

abundance: few
d_gene: TRBD1
j_gene: TRBJ2-1
v_gene: TRBV27
CDR3aa: CASQFLPATGGNEQFF
CDR3nt: TGTGCCAGCCAATTCCTTCCCGCGACAGGGGGCAATGAGCAGTTCTTC

abundance: NA
d_gene: NA
j_gene: TRBJ1-4
v_gene: TRBV5-1
CDR3aa: CASSLVGEANEKLFF
CDR3nt: TGCGCCAGCAGCTTGGTCGGGGAGGCTAATGAAAAACTGTTTTTT

abundance: NA
d_gene: TRBD2
j_gene: TRBJ2-1
v_gene: TRBV11-2
CDR3aa: CASSLRLAGGLYNEQFF
CDR3nt: TGTGCCAGCAGCCTCCGGCTAGCGGGGGGACTATACAATGAGCAGTTCTTC

abundance: many
d_gene: NA
j_gene: TRBJ2-3
v_gene: TRBV7-9
CDR3aa: CASSLFKSTDTQYF
CDR3nt: TGTGCCAGCAGCTTATTTAAGAGCACAGATACGCAGTATTTT

abundance: few
d_gene: NA
j_gene: TRBJ2-7
v_gene: TRBV12-3/TRBV12-4
CDR3aa: CASSFSPNEQYF
CDR3nt: TGTGCCAGCAGTTTCTCCCCCAACGAGCAGTACTTC

abundance: few
d_gene: TRBD1
j_gene: TRBJ1-6
v_gene: TRBV27
CDR3aa: CASSRGQGTPLHF
CDR3nt: TGTGCCAGCAGCCGTGGACAGGGGACACCCCTCCACTTT

abundance: NA
d_gene: NA
j_gene: TRBJ2-1
v_gene: TRBV12-3/TRBV12-4
CDR3aa: CASRQGLEQFF
CDR3nt: TGTGCCAGCAGACAGGGTCTTGAGCAGTTCTTC

abundance: few
d_gene: TRBD1
j_gene: TRBJ1-1
v_gene: TRBV2
CDR3aa: CAGQGQGNTEAFF
CDR3nt: TGTGCGGGACAGGGGCAGGGGAACACTGAAGCTTTCTTT

abundance: NA
d_gene: NA
j_gene: TRBJ2-6
v_gene: TRBV7-9
CDR3aa: CASSPMSGANVLTF
CDR3nt: TGTGCCAGCAGCCCAATGTCTGGGGCCAACGTCCTGACTTTC

abundance: many
d_gene: NA
j_gene: TRBJ1-2
v_gene: TRBV18
CDR3aa: CASSPRIPRGGYTF
CDR3nt: TGTGCCAGCTCACCACGGATACCACGGGGTGGCTACACCTTC

abundance: few
d_gene: NA
j_gene: TRBJ1-1
v_gene: TRBV7-3
CDR3aa: CASSLRWGTEAFF
CDR3nt: TGTGCCAGCAGCTTAAGGTGGGGAACTGAAGCTTTCTTT

abundance: NA
d_gene: NA
j_gene: TRBJ1-2
v_gene: TRBV20-1
CDR3aa: CSARDRGKDSGYTF
CDR3nt: TGCAGTGCTAGAGATCGGGGGAAAGATTCTGGCTACACCTTC

abundance: many
d_gene: NA
j_gene: TRBJ2-3
v_gene: TRBV5-1
CDR3aa: CASSQGGADTQYF
CDR3nt: TGCGCCAGCAGCCAAGGGGGAGCAGATACGCAGTATTTT

abundance: NA
d_gene: TRBD2
j_gene: TRBJ2-1
v_gene: TRBV12-3/TRBV12-4
CDR3aa: CASSRSGGAQTEQFF
CDR3nt: TGTGCCAGCAGTCGAAGCGGGGGGGCTCAGACTGAGCAGTTCTTC

abundance: few
d_gene: NA
j_gene: TRBJ1-1
v_gene: TRBV12-3/TRBV12-4
CDR3aa: CASSPQGRAGAFF
CDR3nt: TGTGCCAGCAGCCCTCAGGGCCGCGCGGGGGCTTTCTTT

abundance: few
d_gene: NA
j_gene: TRBJ2-2
v_gene: TRBV5-4
CDR3aa: CASSLDRTGELFF
CDR3nt: TGTGCCAGCAGCTTGGACAGAACCGGGGAGCTGTTTTTT

abundance: many
d_gene: NA
j_gene: TRBJ2-5
v_gene: TRBV24-1
CDR3aa: CATSKTGQETQYF
CDR3nt: TGTGCCACCAGTAAGACAGGCCAAGAGACCCAGTACTTC

abundance: few
d_gene: TRBD2
j_gene: TRBJ2-1
v_gene: TRBV12-3/TRBV12-4
CDR3aa: CASSLAAGGGASEQFF
CDR3nt: TGTGCCAGCAGTTTAGCGGCCGGCGGGGGGGCCTCTGAGCAGTTCTTC

abundance: NA
d_gene: TRBD2
j_gene: TRBJ2-3
v_gene: TRBV7-2
CDR3aa: CASSLRSGRRTDTQYF
CDR3nt: TGTGCCAGCAGCCTCCGTAGCGGGAGACGCACAGATACGCAGTATTTT

abundance: many
d_gene: NA
j_gene: TRBJ2-5
v_gene: TRBV7-9
CDR3aa: CASSLKRQFPGQETQYF
CDR3nt: TGTGCCAGCAGCCTGAAGAGACAGTTCCCTGGGCAAGAGACCCAGTACTTC

abundance: few
d_gene: NA
j_gene: TRBJ1-5
v_gene: TRBV12-3/TRBV12-4
CDR3aa: CASSAGRVDQPQHF
CDR3nt: TGTGCCAGCAGTGCCGGGAGGGTCGATCAGCCCCAGCATTTT

abundance: NA
d_gene: NA
j_gene: TRBJ2-4
v_gene: TRBV7-9
CDR3aa: CASSPGGGERNIQYF
CDR3nt: TGTGCCAGCAGCCCCGGGGGAGGAGAACGAAACATTCAGTACTTC

abundance: few
d_gene: TRBD1
j_gene: TRBJ1-1
v_gene: TRBV3-1
CDR3aa: CASSRDRAIRGTEAFF
CDR3nt: TGTGCCAGCAGTCGGGACAGGGCCATACGGGGCACTGAAGCTTTCTTT

abundance: many
d_gene: NA
j_gene: TRBJ1-1
v_gene: TRBV7-3
CDR3aa: CASSLGPPLNTEAFF
CDR3nt: TGTGCCAGCAGCTTAGGACCACCTTTGAACACTGAAGCTTTCTTT

abundance: few
d_gene: TRBD2
j_gene: TRBJ2-1
v_gene: TRBV10-3
CDR3aa: CATLGGYNEQFF
CDR3nt: TGTGCCACCCTCGGGGGGTACAATGAGCAGTTCTTC

abundance: few
d_gene: NA
j_gene: TRBJ2-6
v_gene: TRBV12-3/TRBV12-4
CDR3aa: CASNPDGAGANVLTF
CDR3nt: TGTGCCAGCAACCCGGACGGCGCTGGGGCCAACGTCCTGACTTTC

abundance: NA
d_gene: NA
j_gene: TRBJ2-3
v_gene: TRBV7-8
CDR3aa: CASSTRTASSTDTQYF
CDR3nt: TGTGCCAGCAGCACCCGGACAGCCTCTAGCACAGATACGCAGTATTTT

abundance: NA
d_gene: NA
j_gene: TRBJ2-7
v_gene: TRBV10-1
CDR3aa: CASSESSRYEQYF
CDR3nt: TGCGCCAGCAGTGAGTCTTCCAGGTACGAGCAGTACTTC

abundance: NA
d_gene: NA
j_gene: TRBJ2-1
v_gene: TRBV5-1
CDR3aa: CASSPGTYHNEQFF
CDR3nt: TGCGCCAGCAGCCCCGGGACCTACCACAATGAGCAGTTCTTC

abundance: few
d_gene: NA
j_gene: TRBJ2-1
v_gene: TRBV20-1
CDR3aa: CSARGRPPYNEQFF
CDR3nt: TGCAGTGCTAGAGGGCGGCCCCCCTACAATGAGCAGTTCTTC

abundance: few
d_gene: NA
j_gene: TRBJ2-7
v_gene: TRBV7-9
CDR3aa: CASNGPGYEQYF
CDR3nt: TGTGCCAGCAACGGTCCAGGATACGAGCAGTACTTC

abundance: many
d_gene: NA
j_gene: TRBJ2-3
v_gene: TRBV20-1
CDR3aa: CSARESFLSTDTQYF
CDR3nt: TGCAGTGCTAGAGAGAGCTTCCTCAGCACAGATACGCAGTATTTT

abundance: many
d_gene: TRBD1
j_gene: TRBJ1-4
v_gene: TRBV25-1
CDR3aa: CASSDPGGTGTLLGKLFF
CDR3nt: TGTGCCAGCAGTGACCCAGGGGGGACAGGGACGCTTTTGGGAAAACTGTTTTTT

abundance: few
d_gene: TRBD1
j_gene: TRBJ2-1
v_gene: TRBV5-1
CDR3aa: CASSPGQGDNEQFF
CDR3nt: TGCGCCAGCAGCCCGGGACAGGGAGACAATGAGCAGTTCTTC

abundance: NA
d_gene: TRBD1
j_gene: TRBJ1-4
v_gene: TRBV9
CDR3aa: CASSPLAGTEGKLFF
CDR3nt: TGTGCCAGCAGCCCCCTAGCAGGGACAGAGGGAAAACTGTTTTTT

abundance: few
d_gene: NA
j_gene: TRBJ2-4
v_gene: TRBV29-1
CDR3aa: CSVEDRDRKNIQYF
CDR3nt: TGCAGCGTTGAAGATCGAGACAGGAAAAACATTCAGTACTTC

abundance: many
d_gene: TRBD1
j_gene: TRBJ2-1
v_gene: TRBV7-3
CDR3aa: CASSSTGAINYNEQFF
CDR3nt: TGTGCCAGCAGCTCCACAGGGGCGATAAATTACAATGAGCAGTTCTTC

abundance: NA
d_gene: NA
j_gene: TRBJ2-1
v_gene: TRBV5-5
CDR3aa: CASSLSLSSYNEQFF
CDR3nt: TGTGCCAGCAGCTTGAGTTTGAGCTCCTACAATGAGCAGTTCTTC

abundance: few
d_gene: TRBD1
j_gene: TRBJ2-1
v_gene: TRBV27
CDR3aa: CASSTIFPGQGAGSYNEQFF
CDR3nt: TGTGCCAGCAGTACCATCTTCCCGGGACAGGGGGCGGGGTCCTACAATGAGCAGTTCTTC

abundance: NA
d_gene: TRBD1
j_gene: TRBJ2-3
v_gene: TRBV7-9
CDR3aa: CASSSLDRATDTQYF
CDR3nt: TGTGCCAGCAGCAGCTTGGACAGGGCCACAGATACGCAGTATTTT